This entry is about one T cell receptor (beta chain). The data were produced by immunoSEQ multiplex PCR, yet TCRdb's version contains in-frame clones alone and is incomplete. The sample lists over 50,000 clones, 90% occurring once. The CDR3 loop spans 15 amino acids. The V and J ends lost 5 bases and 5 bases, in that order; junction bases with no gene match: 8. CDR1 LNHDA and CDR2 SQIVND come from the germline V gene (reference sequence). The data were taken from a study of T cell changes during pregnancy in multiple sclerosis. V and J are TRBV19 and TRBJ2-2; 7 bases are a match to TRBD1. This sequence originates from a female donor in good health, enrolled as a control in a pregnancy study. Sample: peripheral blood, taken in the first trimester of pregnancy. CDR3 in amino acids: CASSREGTETGELFF. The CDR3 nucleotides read TGTGCCAGTAGTCGAGAAGGGACAGAGACCGGGGAGCTGTTTTTT.